One sample yielded the 26 T cell receptor beta chains listed below, sequenced in a study of blood T cell repertoires in COVID-19. Sequencing was performed with immunoSEQ multiplex PCR; in TCRdb, only in-frame clones are kept and a portion is missing. The sample has over 300,000 clones; around four fifths are singletons. The sample taken for sequencing was peripheral blood. These receptors came from a woman aged 45-60 years with acute or convalescent COVID-19.

The chain combines TRBV9 with TRBJ2-7; a possible D gene is TRBD2 (6 bases). Trimming removed 2 bases at V and 1 base at J, with 16 bases between. The length of the CDR3 is 16 residues. Per germline, CDR1 SGDLS and CDR2 YYNGEE. The CDR3 reads CASSVGWGLDSYEQYF. DNA of the CDR3: TGTGCCAGCAGCGTGGGGTGGGGACTGGATTCCTACGAGCAGTACTTC.

This chain joins TRBV4-2 and TRBJ2-5; 14 bases line up with TRBD2. Per the germline V gene, CDR1 is LGHNA and CDR2 is YNFKEQ. After removal of 1 base from V and 1 base from J, the junction contained 5 bases not matched to a gene. The CDR3 sequence is 18 residues long. DNA of the CDR3: TGTGCCAGCAGCCAAGGTGTGGGACTAGCGGGAGTCCAAGAGACCCAGTACTTC. Translated: CASSQGVGLAGVQETQYF.

The sample holds one count of this clone. V is TRBV27 and J is TRBJ2-1, with TRBD2 identical over 7 bases. The germline V gene has CDR1 MNHEY and CDR2 SMNVEV (reference sequence). The CDR3 spans 15 residues. Unmatched junction bases numbered 5, after V lost 2 bases and J lost 4 bases. Written as DNA, the CDR3 is TGTGCCAGCAGTTTAAGGCTAGCGGTTTACAATGAGCAGTTCTTC. Translated, it gives CASSLRLAVYNEQFF.

V gene TRBV14 combines with J gene TRBJ2-2; D gene ambiguous. Germline values: CDR1 SGHDN, CDR2 FVKESK. The CDR3 runs 15 residues. Trimming pared 4 bases from V and 6 bases from J, leaving 15 bases between. CDR3 DNA sequence: TGTGCCAGCAGCCCAAACGATCCGGTACCCGGGGAGCTGTTTTTT. This codes for CASSPNDPVPGELFF.

The chain employs TRBV12-2 and TRBJ1-2; the listed D gene, TRBD1, was not tested against the DNA. TRBV12-2 is flagged as a pseudogene. This CDR3 contains 17 residues. The CDR3 nucleotides are TGTGCAAGTCGCCGGACCTTTTCGTACAGGGGTAACTATGGCTACACCTTC. Translating it yields CASRRTFSYRGNYGYTF.

The genes are TRBV27 and TRBJ2-5, with TRBD2 as a possible D gene (5 bases). Germline CDR1 is MNHEY and CDR2 is SMNVEV (reference sequence). Deletions cut 3 bases from V and 2 bases from J, with 19 bases between. The CDR3 has 17 residues. The CDR3 DNA reads TGTGCCAGCAGTTTCCTCGCCGCTAGCCCCTCACAAGAGACCCAGTACTTC. Translated: CASSFLAASPSQETQYF.

The CDR3, as DNA: TGTGCCAGCAGCCCAGGACTAGCGGTCACAGATACGCAGTATTTT. This encodes CASSPGLAVTDTQYF. The chain is built from TRBV2 and TRBJ2-3, with 10 bases matching TRBD2. Unmatched junction bases numbered 5, after V lost 6 bases and J lost 2 bases. CDR1 and CDR2 (germline): SNHLY, FYNNEI. CDR3 size: 15 residues.

This clone was found once. The J gene is TRBJ1-1, the V gene TRBV14; 9 bases line up with TRBD1. The CDR3 is made up of 13 amino acids. Per germline, CDR1 SGHDN and CDR2 FVKESK. V gave up 8 bases and J gave up 5 bases; unmatched junction bases: 6. This CDR3 reads CASSKTGGTEAFF. The DNA of the CDR3 is TGTGCCAGCTCGAAGACAGGGGGTACTGAAGCTTTCTTT.

The chain links TRBV6-1 to TRBJ2-1, with 8 bases matching TRBD1. V shed 0 bases and J 2 bases; nucleotides not matched to a gene: 9. The CDR3 has 18 residues. Germline V CDR1 and CDR2: MNHNS, SASEGT. The CDR3 protein is CASSEAYGTGLTYNEQFF. DNA for the CDR3: TGTGCCAGCAGTGAAGCGTATGGGACAGGCCTTACCTACAATGAGCAGTTCTTC.

The rearrangement uses TRBV30 and TRBJ2-7, with 15 bases aligning to TRBD2. From germline, CDR1 is GTSNPN and CDR2 SVGIG (reference sequence). The CDR3 sequence is 15 residues long. Germline trimming cut 5 bases from V and 7 bases from J; bases unmatched to any gene: 9. As DNA, the CDR3 is TGTGCCTGGCCTACTCGGACTAGCGGGAGGGGGGAGCAGTACTTC. Translated, it gives CAWPTRTSGRGEQYF.

This clone was recorded once. This rearrangement joins TRBV7-6 to TRBJ2-3; D perhaps matches TRBD1 (5 bases). Deletions cut 2 bases from V and 0 bases from J, with 12 bases between. The CDR3 totals 16 residues. Per germline, CDR1 SGHVS and CDR2 FNYEAQ. CDR3 sequence reads: CASSLSDSSSTDTQYF. The CDR3, as DNA: TGTGCCAGCAGCTTATCAGACAGCTCTAGCACAGATACGCAGTATTTT. The entire variable domain, with the rest obtained from reference TRBV7-6 and TRBJ2-3, is as follows: GAGVSQSPRYKVTKRGQDVALRCDPISGHVSLYWYRQALGQGPEFLTYFNYEAQQDKSGLPNDRFSAERPEGSISTLTIQRTEQRDSAMYRCASSLSDSSSTDTQYFGPGTRLTVL.

This chain connects TRBV3-1 (or the pseudogene TRBV3-2) to TRBJ1-3; 7 bases map to TRBD1. This CDR3 is 16 amino acids long. Looked up from germline, CDR1 is LGHDT and CDR2 is YNNKEL (reference sequence). V lost 4 bases to trimming and J lost 2 bases; unmatched junction nucleotides: 8. CDR3 sequence reads: CASSRGTQGAGNTIYF. The CDR3 bases are TGTGCCAGCAGCCGAGGGACGCAGGGGGCTGGAAACACCATATATTTT.

The chain employs TRBV3-1 (or the pseudogene TRBV3-2) and TRBJ2-5; TRBD1 aligns across 11 bases. Losses at the gene ends were 4 bases for V and 0 bases for J; bases not matched to a gene: 4. This CDR3 has 16 residues. Germline CDR1 reads LGHDT; CDR2 reads YNNKEL (reference sequence). CDR3 loop: CASSRGQGVYQETQYF. CDR3 coding DNA: TGTGCCAGCAGCCGGGGACAGGGGGTGTACCAAGAGACCCAGTACTTC.

The chain combines TRBV11-2 with TRBJ1-1; D unresolved. Germline-derived CDR1 and CDR2 are SGHAT and FQNNGV. The CDR3 has 17 residues. Trimming removed 3 bases at V and 0 bases at J, with 17 bases between. Here the CDR3 DNA reads TGTGCCAGCAGCTTTTGGCAGGCCATGGGTTTGAACACTGAAGCTTTCTTT. It yields the protein CASSFWQAMGLNTEAFF.

This clone was seen a single time. The CDR3 is CASSRRGNGELFF. Written as DNA, the CDR3 is TGTGCCAGCAGCAGGCGGGGGAACGGGGAGCTGTTTTTT. The genes are TRBV3-1 (or the pseudogene TRBV3-2) and TRBJ2-2, with TRBD2 identical over 7 bases. The CDR3 contains 13 residues. Looked up from germline, CDR1 is LGHDT and CDR2 is YNNKEL (reference sequence). The J segment lost 7 bases and the V segment lost 5 bases, leaving 4 bases of the junction unmatched.

This clone was found once. This chain uses TRBV3-1 (or the pseudogene TRBV3-2) with TRBJ2-3, with a possible D match to TRBD2 (6 bases). The CDR3 has 14 amino acids. V lost 0 bases to trimming and J lost 4 bases, with 8 bases between them. CDR1 is LGHDT, CDR2 YNNKEL, per germline (reference sequence). The DNA for the CDR3 is TGTGCCAGCAGCCAAGATTGGGGGGCAGATACGCAGTATTTT. It encodes CASSQDWGADTQYF.

This rearrangement joins TRBV3-1 (or the pseudogene TRBV3-2) to TRBJ1-1; maybe TRBD1 (5 bases). V dropped 5 bases and J dropped 5 bases, with 12 bases sitting between them. The germline CDR1 and CDR2 sequences are LGHDT and YNNKEL (reference sequence). The CDR3 consists of 13 residues. Written as DNA, the CDR3 is TGTGCCAGCAGCTATCCTTCAGGGACTGAAGCTTTCTTT. Translated, it gives CASSYPSGTEAFF.

The genes are TRBV6-5 and TRBJ2-5, with a possible D match to TRBD1 (5 bases). In germline, CDR1 is MNHEY, CDR2 SVGAGI. The CDR3 extends over 14 amino acids. V was pared by 8 bases and J by 5 bases, with 18 bases between. The CDR3 protein is CASASQGALETQYF. As DNA, the CDR3 is TGTGCCAGCGCCTCCCAGGGTGCATTGGAGACCCAGTACTTC.

Here the CDR3 reads CASSLGQSNTEAFF. CDR3 in DNA: TGTGCCAGCAGCTTAGGACAGTCGAACACTGAAGCTTTCTTT. The chain combines TRBV7-9 with TRBJ1-1; possible D gene TRBD1, 5 bases. Germline V gives CDR1 SEHNR, CDR2 FQNEAQ (reference sequence). Trimming cost V 1 base and J 1 base, with 7 bases left between them. The CDR3 extends over 14 amino acids.

The chain employs TRBV7-9 and TRBJ1-3, with TRBD1 as a possible D gene (5 bases). This CDR3 spans 14 amino acids. In germline, CDR1 is SEHNR, CDR2 FQNEAQ (reference sequence). With 5 bases removed from V and 3 bases from J, the gap between germline ends came to 11 bases. CDR3: CASSRGTDGNTIYF. The CDR3 DNA reads as TGTGCCAGCAGCCGGGGGACGGATGGAAACACCATATATTTT.

The V gene is TRBV24-1, the J gene TRBJ1-2; D unclear. Trimming removed 5 bases at V and 7 bases at J, with 4 bases between. From germline, CDR1 is KGHDR and CDR2 SFDVKD. This CDR3 is 10 amino acids long. The CDR3 loop is CATSGAGYTF. The CDR3 DNA reads TGTGCCACCAGTGGGGCTGGCTACACCTTC.

This chain uses TRBV7-9 with TRBJ2-2; D might be TRBD1 (7 bases). V was pared by 1 base and J by 6 bases, with 12 bases between. CDR1 is SEHNR and CDR2 is FQNEAQ in the germline V gene (reference sequence). The CDR3 contains 15 residues. The CDR3 DNA reads as TGTGCCAGCAGCTTAGGGGGAGGACAGGCCGGGGAGCTGTTTTTT. Translating gives CASSLGGGQAGELFF.

The gene calls are TRBV7-9 and TRBJ1-4, with a weak D call TRBD1 (5 bases). The CDR3 is made up of 13 amino acids. Trimming stripped 8 bases from V and 3 bases from J, with 10 bases between. Germline CDR1 is SEHNR and CDR2 is FQNEAQ (reference sequence). The CDR3 protein is CASGRGANEKLFF. The DNA for the CDR3 is TGTGCCAGCGGGCGGGGGGCTAATGAAAAACTGTTTTTT.

The chain carries TRBV3-1 (or the pseudogene TRBV3-2) and TRBJ2-7, with D possibly matching TRBD2 (6 bases). The germline V gene has CDR1 LGHDT and CDR2 YNNKEL (reference sequence). There are 14 residues in the CDR3. The V gene lost 1 base and the J gene lost 2 bases, with 9 bases spanning the gap. CDR3 coding DNA: TGTGCCAGCAGCCAAGTCCGGGGGACCTACGAGCAGTACTTC. It codes for CASSQVRGTYEQYF.

This rearrangement joins TRBV6-5 to TRBJ1-2; 11 bases are shared with TRBD1. Germline CDR1 MNHEY, CDR2 SVGAGI. V gave up 4 bases and J gave up 3 bases; unmatched junction bases: 7. CDR3 length: 16 residues. The CDR3 coding sequence is TGTGCCAGCAGTTCGGACAGGGGGCGTGGGGACTATGGCTACACCTTC. This encodes CASSSDRGRGDYGYTF.

This chain uses TRBV5-1 with TRBJ2-5; a weak D match, TRBD2 (6 bases). This CDR3 spans 14 amino acids. Germline lookup yields CDR1 SGHRS and CDR2 YFSETQ. V was clipped by 7 bases and J by 4 bases, with 17 bases between them. CDR3 bases: TGCGCCAGCGGCACTAGCCCAAACTTAGAGACCCAGTACTTC. Translating gives CASGTSPNLETQYF.